The text below deals with one T cell receptor (beta chain). In this sample, this clonotype turned up many times. No cognate antigen has been identified for it. No quality values exist for individual bases; no much larger clone is one base distant. The sample is drawn from a study of regulatory T cells in long-lasting Graves disease listed by TCRdb under 2021. Regarding the complete study: Patients with newly diagnosed Graves' disease had been on antithyroid drugs for under 3 months. This study used TCR sequencing and RNA sequencing of peripheral blood to compare persistent Graves' disease patients against newly diagnosed Graves' disease patients. The study was conducted in China and was registered as a clinical trial. TCR sequencing covered around 13 persistent and 20 or so newly diagnosed Graves' disease patients, approximately 33 samples in total.

The method behind the library was multiplex PCR. The sample was run on an Illumina HiSeq 4000. TCR beta libraries were built with iRepertoire HTBI primers and Arm-PCR amplification of CDR3 regions. Before sequencing, the PCR products underwent gel purification. On the study's bioinformatics: Gene usage analysis of CDR3 amino acid clonotypes relied on the roughly 60 TRBV and fewer than 15 TRBJ segments identified across samples. Filtered high-quality paired reads were merged into contigs using COPE and FqMerger. Contigs were aligned with BLAST to IMGT TRBV, TRBD and TRBJ reference genes, and CDR3 was defined per IMGT. Any clonotype with a frequency above 0.1% was counted as a highly expanded clone. Repertoire diversity was measured by Shannon entropy, and V-J evenness by the Gini coefficient. A clonotype found in more than one individual was treated as public. TCRdb applied fastp at Q25 and MiXCR to the public reads, then kept only in-frame beta chains. Each entry is one CDR3 protein sequence, shown with its most common DNA and genes. These V and J calls originate from TCRdb's pipeline instead of the authors' own analysis. This sample comprises 300,000 to 400,000 distinct CDR3 sequences, about 16% of them detected only once. The top ten clonotypes cover 22% of the sample.

CDR1 and CDR2, looked up from the germline V gene, are SGHTA and FQGTGA. CDR3 length: 17 amino acids, cysteine to phenylalanine. The read is trimmed to its CDR3 DNA, 51 bases read in frame from base 1. Unmatched junction bases come to 9, with V trimmed by 1 base and J by 4 bases. The time point tag for this specimen amounts to: newly diagnosed GD, antithyroid drugs for less than 3 months. For both TCR sequencing and RNA sequencing, RNA was extracted from PBMCs using TRIzol. Graves' disease was diagnosed according to American Thyroid Association guidelines. Patients for the study were recruited at an endocrinology department in Xi'an, China. From each patient, around 9.3 milliliters of peripheral blood was collected into an EDTA anticoagulant tube. Ficoll Paque Plus density gradient separation was used to isolate PBMCs, and no further T cell sorting was done. An Agilent 2100 Bioanalyzer and agarose gel were used to check RNA quality, and a NanoDrop 2000 was used to measure RNA concentration.

General conclusions and limits of the study: Compared with newly diagnosed patients, patients with persistent Graves' disease had lower TCR Shannon entropy and fewer highly expanded clones, which suggests clonal expansion. TRBV28, TRBJ1-2 and TRBJ2-5 were preferentially used in persistent disease, while TRBV20-1 and TRBJ2-1 were favored in newly diagnosed disease. The authors acknowledged the small sample size as a limitation that may reduce accuracy. Sequencing and analysis were limited to the TCR beta chain. Persistent patients shared more public clonotypes among themselves (2,741) than newly diagnosed patients did (approximately 970). Because the primary lesion, thyroid tissue, could not be accessed, the study looked at peripheral blood alone.

The source material was peripheral blood mononuclear cells (PBMCs), sampled at new diagnosis, from a patient treated with antithyroid drugs. The receptor was derived from a female donor with Graves disease. The chain is assembled from TRBV7-3 and TRBJ2-2; TRBD2 fits 7 bases in the junction. The CDR3 protein: CASSLKFEWGGTGELFF. The nucleotides read TGTGCCAGCAGCTTAAAGTTTGAATGGGGGGGCACCGGGGAGCTGTTTTTT.